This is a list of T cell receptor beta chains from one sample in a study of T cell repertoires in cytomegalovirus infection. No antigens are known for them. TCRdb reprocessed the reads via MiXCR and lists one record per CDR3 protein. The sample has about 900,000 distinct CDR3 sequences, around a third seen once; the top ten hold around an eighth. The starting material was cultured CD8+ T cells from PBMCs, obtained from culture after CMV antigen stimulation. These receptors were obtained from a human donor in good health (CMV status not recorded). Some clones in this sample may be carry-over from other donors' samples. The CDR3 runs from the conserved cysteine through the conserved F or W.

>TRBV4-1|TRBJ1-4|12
CASQGAQEKLFF
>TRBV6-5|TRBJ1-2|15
CASRDGTGKFYGYTF
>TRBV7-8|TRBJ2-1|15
CASSLWQDSYNEQFF
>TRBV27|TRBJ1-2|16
CVSGLVDRDGAYGYTF
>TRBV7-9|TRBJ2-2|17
CASNHQGLQPNTGELFF
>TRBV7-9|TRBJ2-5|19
CASVPTLVGAQPKTETQYF
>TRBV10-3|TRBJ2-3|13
CATLTGSPDTQYF
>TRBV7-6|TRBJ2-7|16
CASSLGPRDNSYEQYF
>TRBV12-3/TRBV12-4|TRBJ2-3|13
CASGQDDTDTQYF
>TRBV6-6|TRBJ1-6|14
CASSYAGKGSPLHF
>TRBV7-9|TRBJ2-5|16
CASRSSGGPIKETQYF
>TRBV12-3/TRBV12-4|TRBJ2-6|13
CATTDSGANVLTF
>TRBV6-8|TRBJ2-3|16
CASSYGRASRPDTQYF
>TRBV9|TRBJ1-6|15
CASSSSGEPYSPLHF
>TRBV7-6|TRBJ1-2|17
CASSFTLMGGANYGYTF
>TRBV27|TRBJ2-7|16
CASSLVAGGPRDEQYF
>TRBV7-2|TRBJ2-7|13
CASSYTTGEAVDF
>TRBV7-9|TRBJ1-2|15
CASSLLDRPNYGYTF
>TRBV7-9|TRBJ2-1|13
CATRGAIYNEQFF
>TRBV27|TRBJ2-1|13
CASSFSRENEQFF
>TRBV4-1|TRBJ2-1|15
CASSQEPPLDNEQFF
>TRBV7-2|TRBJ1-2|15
CASSLAGHQNYGYTF
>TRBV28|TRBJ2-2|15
CASSVMQGVTGELFF
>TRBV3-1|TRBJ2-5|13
CASSQGTPETQYF
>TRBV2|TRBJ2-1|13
CASSEIGGDEQFF
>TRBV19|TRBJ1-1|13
CASSTSSNTEAFF
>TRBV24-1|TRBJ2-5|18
CATSEASTSGGAQETQYF
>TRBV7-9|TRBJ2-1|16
CASSLVQGANVNEQFF
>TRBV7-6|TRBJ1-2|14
CASSLEGAPYGYTF
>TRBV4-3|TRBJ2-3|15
CASSPEAGVADTQYF
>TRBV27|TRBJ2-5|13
CASSPSSGETQYF
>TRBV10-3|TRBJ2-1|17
CAISNPGQGMGSNEQFF
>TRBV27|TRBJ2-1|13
CASSSSRGNEQFF
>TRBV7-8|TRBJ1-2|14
CASSLGTGGRGYTF
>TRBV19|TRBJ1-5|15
CASTAEAVGNQPQHF
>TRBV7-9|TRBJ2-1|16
CASSLRRAGGPNEQFF
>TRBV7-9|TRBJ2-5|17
CASSYLTQGAPWETQYF
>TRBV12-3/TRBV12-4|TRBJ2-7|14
CASSPQESSYEQYF
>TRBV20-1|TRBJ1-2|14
CSAIGQEFNYGYTF
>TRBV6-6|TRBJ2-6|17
CASSQRDVVSGANVLTF
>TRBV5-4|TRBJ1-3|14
CASSQYSSGNTIYF
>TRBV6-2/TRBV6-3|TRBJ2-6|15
CASRGWVSGANVLTF
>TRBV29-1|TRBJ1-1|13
CSVVLNSQSEAFF
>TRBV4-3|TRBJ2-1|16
CASSLRPGATYNEQFF
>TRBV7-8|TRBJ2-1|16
CASSVRTGGTPDEQFF
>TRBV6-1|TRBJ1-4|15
CASSELRGHDEKLFF
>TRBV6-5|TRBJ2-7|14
CASSYSGSPYEQYF
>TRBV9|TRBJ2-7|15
CASSVDSRPDYEQYF
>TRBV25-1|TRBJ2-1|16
CASSEYFRGGDNEQFF
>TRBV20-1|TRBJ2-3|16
CSARDRLAGTTDTQYF
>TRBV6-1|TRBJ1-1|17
CASSDPRQGRRSTEAFF
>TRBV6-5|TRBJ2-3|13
CASSHSWTDTQYF
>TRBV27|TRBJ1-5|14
CASSPTGVGQPQHF
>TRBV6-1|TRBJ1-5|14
CASGPGTKNQPQHF